The rows below give T cell receptor beta chains drawn from one sample of a study of cytomegalovirus exposure and HLA in healthy donors. TCRdb's copy holds only in-frame clones and misses some; the assay was immunoSEQ multiplex PCR. The data show around 60,000 clones, about nine tenths seen once. Sample: PBMCs. The receptors were sampled from a man in his late teens or twenties in good health and CMV-seronegative. Each CDR3 is given with its conserved first and last residue. A D gene is named only where the DNA matches it firmly. Expanded clones are given a class, and other clones once, few, many or no size at all.

V gene,D gene,J gene,clone size,CDR3 protein,CDR3 DNA
TRBV4-3,TRBD2,TRBJ2-6,NA,CASSQEGLAGGPSGANVLTF,TGCGCCAGCAGCCAAGAAGGACTAGCGGGAGGGCCGTCCGGGGCCAACGTCCTGACTTTC
TRBV5-6,TRBD1,TRBJ2-3,NA,CASSYYRGLGDTQYF,TGTGCCAGCAGCTATTACAGGGGGCTGGGAGATACGCAGTATTTT
TRBV6-1,TRBD1,TRBJ2-2,NA,CASREPTGGAPGELFF,TGTGCCAGCAGAGAACCGACAGGGGGCGCCCCCGGGGAGCTGTTTTTT
TRBV6-5,TRBD2,TRBJ2-7,NA,CASSYRPPGTTYEQYF,TGTGCCAGCAGTTACCGACCGCCAGGGACTACCTACGAGCAGTACTTC
TRBV7-2,TRBD2,TRBJ2-7,NA,CASSLRLLAGGIDEQYF,TGTGCCAGCAGCCTACGCCTTTTGGCGGGAGGAATCGACGAGCAGTACTTC
TRBV5-1,NA,TRBJ1-2,NA,CASSLDSRGFDGYTF,TGCGCCAGCAGCTTGGATTCACGGGGGTTCGATGGCTACACCTTC
TRBV27,NA,TRBJ2-3,NA,CASSLSASTDTQYF,TGTGCCAGCAGTTTATCGGCTAGCACAGATACGCAGTATTTT
TRBV4-1,TRBD1,TRBJ2-2,NA,CASSQGPTGSGELFF,TGCGCCAGCAGCCAAGGCCCGACAGGGTCCGGGGAGCTGTTTTTT
TRBV7-9,TRBD1,TRBJ1-3,NA,CASRTGDSGNTIYF,TGTGCCAGCAGGACAGGGGACTCTGGAAACACCATATATTTT
TRBV7-3,TRBD2,TRBJ2-1,NA,CASSFSGNEQFF,TGTGCCAGCAGCTTTAGCGGGAATGAGCAGTTCTTC
TRBV28,TRBD1,TRBJ2-1,NA,CASSFGDRGKEQFF,TGTGCCAGCAGTTTTGGGGACAGGGGTAAGGAGCAGTTCTTC
TRBV28,NA,TRBJ2-7,NA,CASSSDSYEQYF,TGTGCCAGCAGTTCCGACAGCTACGAGCAGTACTTC
TRBV6-5,NA,TRBJ1-1,NA,CASRASGPNTEAFF,TGTGCCAGCAGGGCGAGCGGGCCGAACACTGAAGCTTTCTTT
TRBV10-3,NA,TRBJ2-5,NA,CATGAGEMETQYF,TGTGCCACCGGGGCAGGGGAGATGGAGACCCAGTACTTC
TRBV10-2,NA,TRBJ1-5,NA,CASSERSNQPQHF,TGCGCCAGCAGTGAACGGAGCAATCAGCCCCAGCATTTT
TRBV29-1,TRBD2,TRBJ2-1,NA,CSVSGGGAYNEQFF,TGCAGCGTATCGGGAGGGGGGGCCTACAATGAGCAGTTCTTC
TRBV6-5,NA,TRBJ2-7,NA,CASRSGGPRQYF,TGTGCCAGCCGTTCCGGCGGGCCTCGACAGTACTTC
TRBV7-3,TRBD2,TRBJ2-3,NA,CASSLGGRASDTQYF,TGTGCCAGCAGCTTAGGCGGGAGGGCGTCAGATACGCAGTATTTT
TRBV27,TRBD2,TRBJ2-1,NA,CASSILWTSILKGNEQFF,TGTGCCAGCAGTATACTATGGACTAGCATATTGAAGGGCAATGAGCAGTTCTTC
TRBV23-1,TRBD1,TRBJ1-5,NA,CASSAHAWDRGRWDQPQHF,TGCGCCAGCAGTGCCCACGCCTGGGACAGGGGGCGATGGGATCAGCCCCAGCATTTT
TRBV7-2,NA,TRBJ2-7,NA,CASSFAEIPYEQYF,TGTGCCAGCAGCTTCGCAGAAATTCCCTACGAGCAGTACTTC
TRBV6-6,NA,TRBJ1-2,NA,CASSLMGPDKHYGYTF,TGTGCCAGCAGCCTCATGGGTCCGGACAAACACTATGGCTACACCTTC
TRBV5-6,NA,TRBJ1-2,NA,CASSFEGASWGYTF,TGTGCCAGCAGCTTTGAAGGGGCTTCCTGGGGCTACACCTTC
TRBV15,NA,TRBJ2-1,NA,CATSRGGGSYNEQFF,TGTGCCACCAGCAGAGGTGGCGGGTCCTACAATGAGCAGTTCTTC
TRBV29-1,NA,TRBJ2-5,NA,CSGRGGEETQYF,TGCAGCGGGAGGGGGGGCGAGGAGACCCAGTACTTC
TRBV28,NA,TRBJ1-1,NA,CASSPYYAGNTEAFF,TGTGCCAGCAGTCCATACTACGCCGGGAACACTGAAGCTTTCTTT
TRBV11-3,NA,TRBJ2-1,NA,CASSSRGYNEQFF,TGTGCCAGCAGCTCAAGAGGGTACAATGAGCAGTTCTTC
TRBV9,NA,TRBJ1-2,few,CASSALWGGYTF,TGTGCCAGCAGCGCCCTGTGGGGCGGCTACACCTTC
TRBV28,TRBD2,TRBJ2-2,NA,CASSRGLAGGIGGELFF,TGTGCCAGCAGCCGGGGACTAGCGGGAGGGATCGGCGGGGAGCTGTTTTTT
TRBV18,TRBD2,TRBJ2-3,once,CASSSGEADTQYF,TGTGCCAGCTCAAGCGGGGAAGCAGATACGCAGTATTTT
TRBV6-1,TRBD1,TRBJ2-2,NA,CASMAEGGVTGELFF,TGTGCCAGCATGGCCGAAGGGGGCGTCACCGGGGAGCTGTTTTTT
TRBV6-1,TRBD2,TRBJ2-2,few,CASIAGVNTGELFF,TGTGCCAGCATAGCGGGAGTGAACACCGGGGAGCTGTTTTTT
TRBV19,NA,TRBJ1-3,NA,CATAQGRSGNTIYF,TGTGCCACCGCGCAGGGCCGCTCTGGAAACACCATATATTTT
TRBV6-5,NA,TRBJ2-5,NA,CASRPRSGRGETQYF,TGTGCCAGCAGACCCCGATCTGGGAGAGGAGAGACCCAGTACTTC
TRBV9,TRBD2,TRBJ2-2,NA,CASSVVAGGVNTGELFF,TGTGCCAGCAGCGTAGTAGCGGGAGGGGTCAACACCGGGGAGCTGTTTTTT
TRBV7-9,NA,TRBJ1-1,NA,CASSFTDQTEAFF,TGTGCCAGCAGCTTTACAGATCAGACTGAAGCTTTCTTT
TRBV27,TRBD2,TRBJ2-7,NA,CASRSLAGGPPTTYEQYF,TGTGCCAGCAGGTCACTAGCGGGAGGGCCCCCGACAACCTACGAGCAGTACTTC
TRBV14,TRBD1,TRBJ1-2,NA,CASSLFPGQGMYGYTF,TGTGCCAGCAGCCTCTTTCCGGGACAGGGGATGTATGGCTACACCTTC
TRBV15,NA,TRBJ2-7,once,CATSRDRGREQYF,TGTGCCACCAGCAGAGACAGGGGGAGGGAGCAGTACTTC
TRBV6-1,NA,TRBJ2-7,NA,CASSEAGSPYEQYF,TGTGCCAGCAGTGAAGCTGGGAGCCCCTACGAGCAGTACTTC
TRBV30,TRBD2,TRBJ2-3,NA,CAWSVPTSGREYTQYF,TGTGCCTGGAGTGTACCCACTAGCGGGAGGGAATATACGCAGTATTTT
TRBV11-2,TRBD1,TRBJ2-7,NA,CASSRSTGNGGSYEQYF,TGTGCCAGCAGCCGCTCGACAGGGAATGGAGGCTCCTACGAGCAGTACTTC
TRBV6-1,NA,TRBJ2-4,NA,CASARTVRDIQYF,TGTGCCAGCGCCCGGACAGTGAGGGACATTCAGTACTTC
TRBV7-9,NA,TRBJ1-1,NA,CASSLKKMGGKAFF,TGTGCCAGCAGCTTAAAGAAGATGGGGGGAAAAGCTTTCTTT
TRBV4-1,TRBD2,TRBJ2-5,once,CASSQVYRGREETQYF,TGCGCCAGCAGCCAAGTTTACCGGGGGAGGGAGGAGACCCAGTACTTC
TRBV7-2,NA,TRBJ2-6,NA,CASSLGAGSGANVLTF,TGTGCCAGCAGCTTAGGCGCAGGCTCTGGGGCCAACGTCCTGACTTTC
TRBV7-9,TRBD2,TRBJ2-1,NA,CASSLAGATPFYSYNEQFF,TGTGCCAGCAGCTTGGCGGGAGCGACGCCCTTTTACTCCTACAATGAGCAGTTCTTC
TRBV4-2,TRBD2,TRBJ2-1,NA,CASSQGLAGGASYNEQFF,TGTGCCAGCAGCCAGGGACTAGCGGGAGGGGCCTCCTACAATGAGCAGTTCTTC
TRBV5-1,NA,TRBJ2-5,NA,CASGNTGFGGIEYQETQYF,TGCGCCAGCGGCAACACAGGGTTCGGTGGAATAGAGTACCAAGAGACCCAGTACTTC
TRBV2,NA,TRBJ1-5,NA,CASSEAWEGARRPQHF,TGTGCCAGCAGTGAAGCGTGGGAAGGGGCAAGACGGCCCCAGCATTTT
TRBV6-5,NA,TRBJ2-5,once,CASSYSIRDQETQYF,TGTGCCAGCAGTTACTCGATCCGGGACCAAGAGACCCAGTACTTC
TRBV28,NA,TRBJ2-5,NA,CASGSPRDETQYF,TGTGCCAGCGGATCTCCGAGGGATGAGACCCAGTACTTC
TRBV7-9,NA,TRBJ2-7,NA,CASSLSGKGEQYF,TGTGCCAGCAGCTTATCAGGAAAGGGGGAGCAGTACTTC